This T cell receptor beta chain was sequenced for a study of blood T cell repertoires in COVID-19. About the research overall: T cells, B-cell-depleted T cells, or PBMCs provided the cDNA or gDNA that served as material.

CDR3 size: 18 residues. CDR1 is KGHSH and CDR2 is LQKENI in the germline V gene. Trimming removed 0 bases from V and 2 bases from J; junction bases left unmatched: 6. The method was immunoSEQ multiplex PCR; TCRdb's version includes in-frame clones alone and lacks a portion of them. The data contain approximately 150,000 clones, roughly 84% of them singletons. Recruits, aged roughly 18 to 100 years, lived in around 24 US areas. Participants had their cohort set by participant-reported clinical history. The V and J genes are TRBV18 and TRBJ2-1; TRBD2 aligns across 11 bases. The specimen sequenced was PBMCs or T cells enriched from blood (not recorded which). This sequence originates from a human donor with acute COVID-19. The donor label of this sample is uncertain. Here the CDR3 DNA reads TGTGCCAGCTCACCACCAACCACTAGCGGGGGTACCTACAATGAGCAGTTCTTC. Translating gives CASSPPTTSGGTYNEQFF.